This TCR beta chain stems from a study of cytomegalovirus exposure and HLA in healthy donors. Whole-study findings and limits: A list of around 160 TCR beta chains associated with cytomegalovirus was given. Reports indicate that TCR beta sequences accurately predicted the HLA-A and HLA-B alleles of most subjects. Further analysis, carried out later, found HLA-associated TCR beta chains more clonally expanded than equally common other chains.

Germline loops: CDR1 SGHVS, CDR2 FQNEAQ. This CDR3 has 14 residues. V was cut by 0 bases and J by 0 bases, with 5 bases left in between. The PCR employed 60 Vbeta primers together with 13 Jbeta primers. Some clones are missing from TCRdb's copy, which holds only in-frame ones; the method was immunoSEQ multiplex PCR. Seen here are around 110,000 clones, about 84% observed once, and the top ten hold approximately 2%. As regards this clone: Its cognate antigen is unknown.

The receptor was isolated from a man aged 25 to 40 in good health and CMV-seronegative. V and J are TRBV7-8 and TRBJ1-1, with D unresolved. Sequencing was carried out using PBMCs. Here the CDR3 DNA reads TGTGCCAGCAGCTTAGCGGGAGTGAACACTGAAGCTTTCTTT. It codes for CASSLAGVNTEAFF.